The present entry profiles one T cell receptor beta chain with its context. A read error is possible here, since a much larger clone lies one base away. This specimen comes from a study of T cell repertoires in aging, cancer and after chemotherapy. TRB rearrangements spanning V, D and J were amplified using mixed TRB-A/B primers. TCRdb re-called the multiplex PCR reads through MiXCR, storing one row per CDR3 protein. This table has around 12,000 distinct CDR3 sequences, over 20% appearing once. TCR beta rearrangements were amplified from peripheral blood genomic DNA. Per the germline V gene, CDR1 is SGHNT and CDR2 is YYREEE (reference sequence). CDR3 size: 15 residues.

This clonotype was sampled from a human donor in good health. The chain links TRBV5-4 to TRBJ1-2; 8 nucleotides align to TRBD1. Input material: blood. The CDR3 nucleotides read TGTGTCAGCAGTAAGGGACAGGCGAAGAGCTATGGCTACACCTTC. Translation gives CVSSKGQAKSYGYTF.